This T cell receptor (beta chain) was sequenced during a study (dated by TCRdb to between 2015 and 2016). Study-wide context: The research examined where HIV persistence comes from in people whose immune systems controlled HIV infection without treatment.

Comment on this clonotype: What antigen it recognizes has not been identified. No much larger clone is present one base from it, and per-base qualities are unavailable.

The CDR3 has 15 amino acids, counting the end cysteine and phenylalanine. The kept DNA is CDR3 alone, 45 bases in frame from the first base. CDR1 SGHTA and CDR2 FQGTGA were looked up in the germline V gene. V was cut back by 2 bases and J by 8 bases, leaving a gap of 16 bases between them. Library method: 5' RACE. TCRdb names Illumina HiSeq 2000 as the instrument used. TCRdb redid the processing of the public reads, applying fastp at Q25 and MiXCR, and retained in-frame beta chains. When rows share a CDR3 protein, they turn into one entry using the most common DNA and genes. Counted in this sample were over 150 distinct CDR3 sequences; around 37% of them appeared once. The ten largest make up roughly two fifths of the sample.

This TCR was recovered from a male donor with HIV. The rearrangement joined TRBV7-3 to TRBJ2-1, with no D gene named confidently. The sequenced sample was central memory T cells from blood PBMCs. Reading the label with the study, this specimen's cell subset or site is: central memory CD4+ T cells. The CDR3 loop reads CASSLSGKGVDEQFF. The nucleotide sequence reads TGTGCCAGCAGCTTATCAGGAAAGGGCGTGGATGAGCAGTTCTTC.